These T cell receptor beta chains were read from a single sample in a study of T cell responses to AZD1222 COVID-19 vaccine. The repertoire was sequenced with immunoSEQ multiplex PCR; TCRdb's copy has only in-frame clones and lacks some. The data contain about 85,000 clones, about 86% of them singletons. The sequences come from peripheral blood, collected on day 0 of AZD1222 vaccination. Every receptor here comes from an adult in good health. The CDR3 runs from the conserved cysteine through the conserved F or W. The D gene is left open where the match is weak. Where a row states a size, it is once, few, many or the class of an expanded clone; other rows omit it.

14	-	TRBV28	TRBJ1-2	once	TGTGCCAGCAGTTTAAACCCAGGGAATAACGGCTACACCTTC	CASSLNPGNNGYTF
14	-	TRBV27	TRBJ2-1	-	TGTGCCAGCAGTTTATCGGGTTGGGGCAATGAGCAGTTCTTC	CASSLSGWGNEQFF
13	-	TRBV27	TRBJ2-7	-	TGTGCCAGCAGTTTAAAGGGGGCCTACGAGCAGTACTTC	CASSLKGAYEQYF
17	-	TRBV18	TRBJ2-5	-	TGTGCCAGCTCACCCCGCATAGCTAGCGTTCTTCAAGAGACCCAGTACTTC	CASSPRIASVLQETQYF
16	-	TRBV15	TRBJ2-3	-	TGTGCCACCAGCAGAGAGGGAGGGGGTAACGCAGATACGCAGTATTTT	CATSREGGGNADTQYF
15	-	TRBV7-9	TRBJ1-1	-	TGTGCCAGCAGCTTAGTGGGTCAGGTGGACACTGAAGCTTTCTTT	CASSLVGQVDTEAFF
15	-	TRBV18	TRBJ2-6	-	TGTGCCAGCTCACCACAGGGATCTGGGGCCAACGTCCTGACTTTC	CASSPQGSGANVLTF
11	-	TRBV7-8	TRBJ2-1	-	TGTGCCAGCAGCTTATTTCTTGAGCAGTTCTTC	CASSLFLEQFF
12	-	TRBV7-8	TRBJ2-7	-	TGTGCCAGCAGCAGGGGTTTGTACGAGCAGTACTTC	CASSRGLYEQYF
14	-	TRBV7-9	TRBJ1-6	-	TGTGCCAGCAGCCCGGGTCCCAACTGGGGACCCCTCCACTTT	CASSPGPNWGPLHF
14	-	TRBV6-5	TRBJ1-5	-	TGTGCCAGCAGTTACCTATCAGGGACACAGCCCCAGCATTTT	CASSYLSGTQPQHF
17	TRBD2	TRBV19	TRBJ2-7	-	TGTGCCAGTAGTACAGGACTAGCGGGAGGTATCCCTTACGAGCAGTACTTC	CASSTGLAGGIPYEQYF
14	TRBD1	TRBV19	TRBJ1-4	-	TGTGCCAGTAGGCCCGGGACAGGGGAGGAAAAACTGTTTTTT	CASRPGTGEEKLFF
15	TRBD2	TRBV7-6	TRBJ2-1	-	TGTGCCAGCAGCTTAGACGGGAGGGCCTCCCATGAGCAGTTCTTC	CASSLDGRASHEQFF
16	-	TRBV15	TRBJ2-3	-	TGTGCCACCAGCCGAACATCTTCCGGTTTGGCAGATACGCAGTATTTT	CATSRTSSGLADTQYF
16	-	TRBV5-1	TRBJ2-2	-	TGCGCCAGCAGCCCGGGAGTAGCGGCGAACACCGGGGAGCTGTTTTTT	CASSPGVAANTGELFF
16	-	TRBV6-6	TRBJ1-5	-	TGTGCCAGCATGAAACAGGGTCCGTATAGCAATCAGCCCCAGCATTTT	CASMKQGPYSNQPQHF
14	-	TRBV7-9	TRBJ1-6	once	TGTGCCAGCAGCCACGACACGTTCAATTCACCCCTCCACTTT	CASSHDTFNSPLHF
13	-	TRBV7-9	TRBJ1-2	-	TGTGCCAGCAGCTTACAGGGCGACTATGGCTACACCTTC	CASSLQGDYGYTF
15	-	TRBV7-2	TRBJ2-3	-	TGTGCCAGCAGCGTACTACCCAGGGGCACAGATACGCAGTATTTT	CASSVLPRGTDTQYF
16	-	TRBV6-6	TRBJ2-1	-	TGTGCCAGCAGTTACTCTTTTAGCGCCGCCTACAATGAGCAGTTCTTC	CASSYSFSAAYNEQFF
16	TRBD1	TRBV5-1	TRBJ2-2	-	TGCGCCAGCAGCCCCCAGGGGGCCCTTCGGACCGGGGAGCTGTTTTTT	CASSPQGALRTGELFF
15	TRBD2	TRBV5-4	TRBJ2-3	once	TGTGCCAGCACCCGGGGGGGCGGGAGCACAGATACGCAGTATTTT	CASTRGGGSTDTQYF
14	-	TRBV12-5	TRBJ1-1	-	TGTGCTAGTGGTTCAGGGCCTCTGGGCACTGAAGCTTTCTTT	CASGSGPLGTEAFF
16	TRBD1	TRBV28	TRBJ2-7	-	TGTGCCAGCGGCAGTCCCGGGACAGGGAACGGGGACGAGCAGTACTTC	CASGSPGTGNGDEQYF
15	-	TRBV9	TRBJ1-1	-	TGTGCCAGCAGCGTAGTAGGGCAGACGAACACTGAAGCTTTCTTT	CASSVVGQTNTEAFF
15	TRBD1	TRBV7-6	TRBJ1-2	once	TGTGCCAGCAGCTCCCCACTCAGGGGGATCTATGGCTACACCTTC	CASSSPLRGIYGYTF
14	TRBD1	TRBV6-5	TRBJ1-2	-	TGTGCCAGCAACAGGGACAGGGTGGGTTATGGCTACACCTTC	CASNRDRVGYGYTF
16	TRBD1	TRBV5-5	TRBJ1-4	once	TGTGCCAGCAGCTTGGACAGGGGAGACGCTAATGAAAAACTGTTTTTT	CASSLDRGDANEKLFF
13	-	TRBV6-5	TRBJ2-7	-	TGTGCCAGCACCCTGGGCATTCCCTACGAGCAGTACTTC	CASTLGIPYEQYF
12	-	TRBV10-2	TRBJ2-7	-	TGCGCCAGCAGTGAGCAGGGAACAGAGCAGTACTTC	CASSEQGTEQYF
14	-	TRBV5-4	TRBJ2-1	-	TGTGCCAGCAGCTTGGACAGCTCCTACAATGAGCAGTTCTTC	CASSLDSSYNEQFF
13	-	TRBV24-1	TRBJ1-2	-	TGTGCCACCAGTGATTCCAACAGGGATGGCTACACCTTC	CATSDSNRDGYTF
15	-	TRBV7-9	TRBJ1-6	-	TGTGCCAGCAGCTTACGCGGGGGGTCTCCGTCACCCCTCCACTTT	CASSLRGGSPSPLHF
14	-	TRBV7-2	TRBJ1-3	-	TGTGCCAGCAGCCTGGGAAGCTCTGGAAACACCATATATTTT	CASSLGSSGNTIYF
15	TRBD2	TRBV30	TRBJ2-7	-	TGTGCCTGGAGTTTCCGGATACTAGCGGTGAACGAGCAGTACTTC	CAWSFRILAVNEQYF
14	-	TRBV7-2	TRBJ2-7	-	TGTGCCAGCAGCTTAGGGCAGGGGATATACGAGCAGTACTTC	CASSLGQGIYEQYF
16	-	TRBV27	TRBJ2-3	-	TGTGCCAGCAGTTTAATCCAGGGGGCGGGAGCAGATACGCAGTATTTT	CASSLIQGAGADTQYF
14	-	TRBV2	TRBJ2-5	-	TGTGCCAGCAGTGCGTGGGGGCTGGGGGTGACCCAGTACTTC	CASSAWGLGVTQYF
13	-	TRBV18	TRBJ2-7	-	TGTGCCAGCTCGCCCGGCATCAACTACGAGCAGTACTTC	CASSPGINYEQYF
19	-	TRBV11-2	TRBJ1-2	-	TGTGCCAGCAGCTTTTCCTTACCAACTCAAAAAGTGGGAAACTATGGCTACACCTTC	CASSFSLPTQKVGNYGYTF
17	TRBD2	TRBV7-9	TRBJ2-2	-	TGTGCCAGCAGCTTAGGGATAGCGGGAGAAGTCGGCGGGGAGCTGTTTTTT	CASSLGIAGEVGGELFF
13	-	TRBV6-2/TRBV6-3	TRBJ2-7	-	TGTGCCAGCAGTTACCCCGGGTTCTACGAGCAGTACTTC	CASSYPGFYEQYF
13	TRBD1	TRBV30	TRBJ2-2	-	TGTGCCTGGGACAGGGACCCCCCCGGGGAGCTGTTTTTT	CAWDRDPPGELFF
17	TRBD2	TRBV28	TRBJ2-3	once	TGTGCCAGCAGTTTGGGGGGGACTAGCTTTAGCACAGATACGCAGTATTTT	CASSLGGTSFSTDTQYF
14	-	TRBV9	TRBJ2-2	-	TGTGCCAGCAACAGGCCTAGCCCCACCGGGGAGCTGTTTTTT	CASNRPSPTGELFF
15	TRBD1	TRBV19	TRBJ1-5	-	TGTGCCAGTCACACAGGGGTTAGGAGCAATCAGCCCCAGCATTTT	CASHTGVRSNQPQHF
16	-	TRBV7-6	TRBJ1-4	medium-sized	TGTGCCAGCAGCACCCGGGACCCTGCAACTAATGAAAAACTGTTTTTT	CASSTRDPATNEKLFF
14	-	TRBV10-3	TRBJ2-3	-	TGTGCCATCAGTGCGGGGCGGAGCACAGATACGCAGTATTTT	CAISAGRSTDTQYF
16	-	TRBV5-1	TRBJ2-7	once	TGCGCCAGCAGCTTGGGGGTAGGGTCAACTTCCTACGAGCAGTACTTC	CASSLGVGSTSYEQYF
15	-	TRBV19	TRBJ2-7	-	TGTGCCAGTAGTATATCCGACACCGACTCCTACGAGCAGTACTTC	CASSISDTDSYEQYF
15	-	TRBV15	TRBJ2-1	-	TGTGCCACCAGGGGACTCAGCTCAATTAGGGATGAGCAGTTCTTC	CATRGLSSIRDEQFF
14	-	TRBV28	TRBJ2-5	-	TGTGCCAGCAGTTCCCACGGGACACCAGAGACCCAGTACTTC	CASSSHGTPETQYF
13	-	TRBV18	TRBJ2-7	-	TGTGCCAGCTCACCATATGTCTCCGACGAGCAGTACTTC	CASSPYVSDEQYF
15	TRBD1	TRBV7-9	TRBJ2-3	-	TGTGCCAGCAGCTCGGACAGGGGGCGCACAGATACGCAGTATTTT	CASSSDRGRTDTQYF
14	TRBD1	TRBV9	TRBJ1-2	-	TGTGCCAGCAGCGCCGGGACAGGGGATTATGGCTACACCTTC	CASSAGTGDYGYTF
16	-	TRBV7-9	TRBJ2-3	-	TGTGCCAGCAGCTTAGCGACTGGGCGCTTCGGGGATACGCAGTATTTT	CASSLATGRFGDTQYF